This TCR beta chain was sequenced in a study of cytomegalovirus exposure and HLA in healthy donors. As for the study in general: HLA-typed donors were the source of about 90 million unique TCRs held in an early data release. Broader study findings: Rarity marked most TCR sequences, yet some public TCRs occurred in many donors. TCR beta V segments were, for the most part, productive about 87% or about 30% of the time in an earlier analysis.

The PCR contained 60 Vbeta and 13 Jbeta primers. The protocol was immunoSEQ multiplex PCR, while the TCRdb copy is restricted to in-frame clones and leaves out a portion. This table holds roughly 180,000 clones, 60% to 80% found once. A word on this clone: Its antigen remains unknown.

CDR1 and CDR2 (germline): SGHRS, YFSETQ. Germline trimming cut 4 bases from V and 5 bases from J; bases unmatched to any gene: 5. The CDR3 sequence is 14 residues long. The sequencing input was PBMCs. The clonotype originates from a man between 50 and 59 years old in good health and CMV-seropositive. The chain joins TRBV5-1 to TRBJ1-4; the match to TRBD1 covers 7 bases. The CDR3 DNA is TGCGCCAGCAGCCCGGACAGGCCAAATGAAAAACTGTTTTTT. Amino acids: CASSPDRPNEKLFF.